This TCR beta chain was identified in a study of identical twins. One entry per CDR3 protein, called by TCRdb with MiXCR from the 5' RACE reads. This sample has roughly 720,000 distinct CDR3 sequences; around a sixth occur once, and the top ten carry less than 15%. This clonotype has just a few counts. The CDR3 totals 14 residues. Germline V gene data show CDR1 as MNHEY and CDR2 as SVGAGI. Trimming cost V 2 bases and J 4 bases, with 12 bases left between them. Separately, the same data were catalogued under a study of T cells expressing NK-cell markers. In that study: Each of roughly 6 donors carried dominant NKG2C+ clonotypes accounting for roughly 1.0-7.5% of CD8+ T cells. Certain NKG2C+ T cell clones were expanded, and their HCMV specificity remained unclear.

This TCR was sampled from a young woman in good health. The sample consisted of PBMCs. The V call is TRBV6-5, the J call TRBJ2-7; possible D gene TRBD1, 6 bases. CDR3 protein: CASSYTQGGYEQYF. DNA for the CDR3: TGTGCCAGCAGTTACACACAGGGTGGTTACGAGCAGTACTTC.